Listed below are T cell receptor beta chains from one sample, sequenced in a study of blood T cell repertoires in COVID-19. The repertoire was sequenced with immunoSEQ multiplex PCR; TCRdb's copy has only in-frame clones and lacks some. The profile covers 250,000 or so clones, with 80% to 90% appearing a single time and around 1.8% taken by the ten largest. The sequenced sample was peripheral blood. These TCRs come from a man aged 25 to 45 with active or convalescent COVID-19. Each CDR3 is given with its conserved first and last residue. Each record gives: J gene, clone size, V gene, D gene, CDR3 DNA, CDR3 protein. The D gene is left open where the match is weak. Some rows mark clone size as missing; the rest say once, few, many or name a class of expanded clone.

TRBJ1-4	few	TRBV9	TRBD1	TGTGCCAGCAGCGTAGCTACAGGGGGAAATGAAAAACTGTTTTTT	CASSVATGGNEKLFF
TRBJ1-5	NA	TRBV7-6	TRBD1	TGTGCCAGCAGCCCAAAGACAGGGGAGGATAGCAATCAGCCCCAGCATTTT	CASSPKTGEDSNQPQHF
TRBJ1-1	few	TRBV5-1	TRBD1	TGCGCCAGCAGCTTGCGGACAGGGGGAGGGAGCGAAGCTTTCTTT	CASSLRTGGGSEAFF
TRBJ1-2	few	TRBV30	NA	TGTGCCTGGAGCGTACCCCCCGTCCGGGGCTACACCTTC	CAWSVPPVRGYTF
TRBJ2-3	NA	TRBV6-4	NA	TGTGCCAGCAGTGAGCGAGGTAGCACAGATACGCAGTATTTT	CASSERGSTDTQYF
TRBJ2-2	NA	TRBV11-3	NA	TGTGCCAGCAGCTTAGGAGTCGCCGGGGAGCTGTTTTTT	CASSLGVAGELFF
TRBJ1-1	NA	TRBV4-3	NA	TGCGCCAGCAGCCAAGATCCTGCGGGGGCAGAAGCTTTCTTT	CASSQDPAGAEAFF
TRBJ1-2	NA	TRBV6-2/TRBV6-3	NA	TGTGCCAGCAGTTACTCGAGCGTCCCTTATGGCTACACCTTC	CASSYSSVPYGYTF
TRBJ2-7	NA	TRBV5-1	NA	TGCGCCAGCAGCCCGACGGAGACTTACGAGCAGTACTTC	CASSPTETYEQYF
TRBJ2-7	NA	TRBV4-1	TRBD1	TGCGCCAGCAGCCGAGGCCAGGGACAGGATACCTACGAGCAGTACTTC	CASSRGQGQDTYEQYF
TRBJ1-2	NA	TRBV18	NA	TGTGCCAGCTCACCCGACACAGGAAACTATGGCTACACCTTC	CASSPDTGNYGYTF
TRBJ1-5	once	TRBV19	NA	TGTGCCAGTAGTATTAGTGATCAGCCCCAGCATTTT	CASSISDQPQHF
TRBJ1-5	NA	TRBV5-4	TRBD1	TGTGCCAGCAGCTTGGCCGGGACAGAGGGGCCCCAGCATTTT	CASSLAGTEGPQHF
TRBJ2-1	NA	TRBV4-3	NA	TGCGCCAGCAGCCAAGTTCTGCGTGACAATGAGCAGTTCTTC	CASSQVLRDNEQFF
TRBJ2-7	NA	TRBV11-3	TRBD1	TGTGCCAGCAGCCCGGACAGGGGAAGCTCCTACGAGCAGTACTTC	CASSPDRGSSYEQYF
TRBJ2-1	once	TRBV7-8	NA	TGTGCCAGCAGCTTAGTGGCGGCTTACAATGAGCAGTTCTTC	CASSLVAAYNEQFF
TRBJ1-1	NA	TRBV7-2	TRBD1	TGTGCCAGCAGCCTCGTTGGGGACAGGGGACTTAAAGCTTTCTTT	CASSLVGDRGLKAFF
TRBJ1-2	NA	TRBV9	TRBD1	TGTGCCAGCAGCTACCAGACTTCCGGGACAGGGATCGGCTACACCTTC	CASSYQTSGTGIGYTF
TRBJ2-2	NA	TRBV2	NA	TGTGCCAGCAGTGAGGGGCAGGGTATCGTCGGGGAGCTGTTTTTT	CASSEGQGIVGELFF
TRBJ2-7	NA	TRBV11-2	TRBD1	TGTGCCAGCAGCCAGACAGGGGGCCGTGCCTACGAGCAGTACTTC	CASSQTGGRAYEQYF
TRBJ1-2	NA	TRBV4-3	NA	TGCGCCAGCAGCCAAGATTGGTCGGCAGGCGAACCCTATGGCTACACCTTC	CASSQDWSAGEPYGYTF
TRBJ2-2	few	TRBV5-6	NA	TGTGCCAGCAGCGACGGGAGTATCGGCGGGGAGCTGTTTTTT	CASSDGSIGGELFF
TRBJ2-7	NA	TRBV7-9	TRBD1	TGTGCCAGCATCCCAGGGGGCGATTACGAGCAGTACTTC	CASIPGGDYEQYF
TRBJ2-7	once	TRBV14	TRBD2	TGTGCCAGCAGCTCTAGCGGGGGGGCCCAGTACTTC	CASSSSGGAQYF
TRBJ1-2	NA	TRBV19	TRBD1	TGTGCCAGTAGGAGTGTGGGACAGCCATCTTATGGCTACACCTTC	CASRSVGQPSYGYTF
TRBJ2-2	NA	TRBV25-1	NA	TGTGCCAGGAGGGCAGCTTTACACACCGGGGAGCTGTTTTTT	CARRAALHTGELFF
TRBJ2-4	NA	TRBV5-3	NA	TGTGCCAGAAGCGGTGGGGCGAGGGGGTCGGCCAAAAACATTCAGTACTTC	CARSGGARGSAKNIQYF
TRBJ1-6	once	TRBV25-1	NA	TGTGCCAGCAGTGAAGATGGGGCGCCCGGCTATAATTCACCCCTCCACTTT	CASSEDGAPGYNSPLHF
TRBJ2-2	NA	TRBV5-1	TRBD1	TGCGCCAGCGTAGCTTTTGCAGGGGGCCATGAGCTGTTTTTT	CASVAFAGGHELFF
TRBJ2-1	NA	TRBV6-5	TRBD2	TGTGCCAGCGGAGAGGGACTAGGAAACAATGAGCAGTTCTTC	CASGEGLGNNEQFF
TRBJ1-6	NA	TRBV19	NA	TGTGCCAGTAACGGGGAACCGGGAAATTCACCCCTCCACTTT	CASNGEPGNSPLHF
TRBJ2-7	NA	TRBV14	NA	TGTGCCAGCAGCCGTGCAGGTCTTACCTACGAGCAGTACTTC	CASSRAGLTYEQYF
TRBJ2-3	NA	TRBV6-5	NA	TGTGCCAGCAGCGGGGGGCCATCTCCCACAGATACGCAGTATTTT	CASSGGPSPTDTQYF
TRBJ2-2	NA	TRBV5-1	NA	TGCGCCAGCAGCTTCCGGGATAGAACCACCGGGGAGCTGTTTTTT	CASSFRDRTTGELFF
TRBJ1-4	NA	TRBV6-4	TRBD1	TGTGCCAGCAGTAGAGGGGGCGGCGGTGAAACGGCTAATGAAAAACTGTTTTTT	CASSRGGGGETANEKLFF
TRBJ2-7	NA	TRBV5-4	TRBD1	TGTGCCAGCAGCTCCCTTGCCGGGACAGGGTCCTACGAGCAGTACTTC	CASSSLAGTGSYEQYF
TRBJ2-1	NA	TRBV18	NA	TGTGCCAGCTCACCACCGACCGGCGAGGGCGAGCAGTTCTTC	CASSPPTGEGEQFF
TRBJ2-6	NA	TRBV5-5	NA	TGTGCCAGCAGCGTAACAGGAACAGGAGTCGGGGCCAACGTCCTGACTTTC	CASSVTGTGVGANVLTF
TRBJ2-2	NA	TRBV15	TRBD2	TGTGCCACCAGCAGATTGACTAGCGGGGGCGGGGAGCTGTTTTTT	CATSRLTSGGGELFF
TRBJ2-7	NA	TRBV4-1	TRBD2	TGCGCCAGCAGCCAAGATTCCCTAGCGGGGCCCTACGAGCAGTACTTC	CASSQDSLAGPYEQYF
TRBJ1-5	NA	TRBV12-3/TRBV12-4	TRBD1	TGTGCCAGCGATCAGGGGGTACATCAGCCCCAGCATTTT	CASDQGVHQPQHF
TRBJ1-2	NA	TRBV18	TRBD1	TGTGCCAGCTCACGGGGACAGAACTATGGCTACACCTTC	CASSRGQNYGYTF
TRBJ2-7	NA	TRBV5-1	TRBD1	TGCGCCAGCAGCTCGGGACAGGGGGCCTACGAGCAGTACTTC	CASSSGQGAYEQYF
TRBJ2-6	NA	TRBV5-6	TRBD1	TGTGCCAGCAGCCTGGGACAGAGCGGGGCCAACGTCCTGACTTTC	CASSLGQSGANVLTF
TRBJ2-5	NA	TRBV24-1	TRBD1	TGTGCCACCAGTGATCGCCGGACAGGGACAGGGACCCAGTACTTC	CATSDRRTGTGTQYF